The T cell receptor beta chain under discussion was sequenced for a study of PD-1 blockade in mismatch repair-deficient tumors. This clone showed up just once. Antigen: not known. Mismatch repair deficiency was confirmed in all patients, by PCR or immunohistochemistry. Study observations and caveats: Rapid post-treatment expansion, then contraction, generally preceding radiologic response, marked tumor-resident clones.

V lost 4 bases, J lost 2 bases, and 18 bases lay in between. Germline-derived CDR1 and CDR2 are SGHRS and YFSETQ. This CDR3 is built from 16 residues. Generated by immunoSEQ multiplex PCR, the TCRdb table keeps only in-frame clones and is missing some. The table lists some 49,000 clones, 77% of them singletons, with less than 3.5% in the top ten. The chain is built from TRBV5-1 and TRBJ1-2; D may be TRBD1 (5 bases). The receptor comes from an adult with mismatch repair-deficient cancer. The specimen comprised PBMCs, sampled before pembrolizumab treatment. The CDR3 DNA sequence: TGCGCCAGCAGCCTACTACGGGACGCGAAGAACTATGGCTACACCTTC. Translation: CASSLLRDAKNYGYTF.